This TCR beta chain is from a study of CD8+ T cells in alopecia areata. Whole-study results and caveats: In scalp samples, resident alphabeta T cells of normal skin are also sequenced. Normal scalp had lower clonality than lesional scalp, with alopecia totalis/universalis lesions showing this most strongly.

The germline gives CDR1 LGHNT, CDR2 FRNRAP. The CDR3 loop spans 16 amino acids. V was trimmed by 2 bases and J by 5 bases, leaving 16 bases between them. RNA extraction was followed by reverse transcription into cDNA, which acted as the sequencing template. TCRdb's table, derived via immunoSEQ multiplex PCR, lists solely in-frame clones and lacks some. The sample consists of 120,000 or so clones, around 64% of them appearing once. Separation by sorting yielded CD4+ and CD8+ T cells from PBMCs. A word on this clone: The antigen remains unidentified.

Material for sequencing was CD4+ T cells sorted from blood. The clonotype was recovered from a human donor in good health. The chain joins TRBV12-5 to TRBJ2-1; D possibly corresponds to TRBD2 (6 bases). The CDR3 protein is CASGLRLTGGHNEQFF. CDR3 nucleotides: TGTGCTAGTGGTTTGAGACTAACCGGGGGACACAATGAGCAGTTCTTC.